This record concerns one TCR beta chain sequence. The CDR3 runs 17 residues. Germline V gene sequence: CDR1 PRHDT, CDR2 FYEKMQ (reference sequence). The junction had 13 bases not matched to a gene; V was cut back by 7 bases and J by 3 bases. The data were obtained in a study of blood T cell repertoires in COVID-19. Overall study context: The study drew acute and convalescent COVID-19 samples from the United States, Italy and Spain.

This table comes from immunoSEQ multiplex PCR, and its TCRdb copy is limited to in-frame clones, with some not included. Of about 40,000 clones in the sample, about 79% are singletons; the top ten hold more than 2%. The V gene is TRBV13, the J gene TRBJ1-1; TRBD1 matches 11 bases. The sample was peripheral blood. This clonotype originated in a woman aged 60-75 years with acute or convalescent COVID-19. The CDR3 DNA reads as TGTGCCAGCAACACTAAAGGGGACAGGGGGGGAGACACTGAAGCTTTCTTT. Encoded protein: CASNTKGDRGGDTEAFF.